The 5 T cell receptor beta chains in this list originate from one sample, sequenced in a study of blood T cell repertoires in COVID-19. Libraries were prepared by immunoSEQ multiplex PCR; TCRdb keeps only in-frame clonotypes and omits some of them. The sample records 200,000 to 250,000 clones, roughly four fifths being singletons. Sequencing was carried out using peripheral blood. The receptors shown here come from a woman aged 45-60 years with active or convalescent COVID-19.

This clone occurred a few times. At one of its ends the junction is not consistent with the germline gene, which may arise from a read error. This chain uses TRBV7-9 with TRBJ2-1; tentative D call: TRBD2 (6 bases). The CDR3 totals 14 residues. Germline loops: CDR1 SEHNR, CDR2 FQNEAQ (reference sequence). CDR3 DNA sequence: TGTGCCAGCAGCTTAGGGACTACCTACTATGAGCAGTTCTTC. This sequence encodes CASSLGTTYYEQFF.

This clone showed up just once. This rearrangement joins TRBV3-1 (or the pseudogene TRBV3-2) to TRBJ2-7, with 9 bases fitting TRBD1. The CDR3 totals 16 residues. From germline, CDR1 is LGHDT and CDR2 YNNKEL (reference sequence). J lost 1 base, V lost 4 bases, and 8 bases had no gene match. CDR3 region: CASSPWDRDGSYEQYF. CDR3 nucleotides: TGTGCCAGCAGCCCTTGGGACAGGGACGGTTCCTACGAGCAGTACTTC.

Details on this clone: This sample also contains other DNA sequences that code for the same CDR3. The gene calls are TRBV7-9 and TRBJ2-2, with TRBD2 matching 8 bases. This CDR3 is built from 15 residues. Germline V lookup: CDR1 SEHNR, CDR2 FQNEAQ (reference sequence). Trimming at V came to 1 base and at J to 5 bases, leaving 3 bases not matched to a gene. The CDR3 is CASSLGLAGTGELFF. For the CDR3, the DNA is TGTGCCAGCAGCTTAGGATTAGCGGGAACCGGGGAGCTGTTTTTT.

The J gene is TRBJ2-2, the V gene TRBV6-5; D gene ambiguous. Deletions cut 10 bases from V and 5 bases from J, with 8 bases between. Germline values: CDR1 MNHEY, CDR2 SVGAGI. There are 11 residues in the CDR3. The CDR3 reads CATLRTGELFF. In DNA, the CDR3 is TGTGCCACCCTACGAACCGGGGAGCTGTTTTTT.

This chain connects TRBV6-5 to TRBJ2-1, with a tentative D call TRBD1 (6 bases). CDR1 is MNHEY and CDR2 is SVGAGI in the germline V gene. This CDR3 spans 15 amino acids. V was trimmed by 8 bases and J by 0 bases, leaving 14 bases between them. The CDR3 spells CASASGESSYNEQFF. CDR3 coding DNA: TGTGCCAGCGCGTCAGGGGAGAGCTCCTACAATGAGCAGTTCTTC.